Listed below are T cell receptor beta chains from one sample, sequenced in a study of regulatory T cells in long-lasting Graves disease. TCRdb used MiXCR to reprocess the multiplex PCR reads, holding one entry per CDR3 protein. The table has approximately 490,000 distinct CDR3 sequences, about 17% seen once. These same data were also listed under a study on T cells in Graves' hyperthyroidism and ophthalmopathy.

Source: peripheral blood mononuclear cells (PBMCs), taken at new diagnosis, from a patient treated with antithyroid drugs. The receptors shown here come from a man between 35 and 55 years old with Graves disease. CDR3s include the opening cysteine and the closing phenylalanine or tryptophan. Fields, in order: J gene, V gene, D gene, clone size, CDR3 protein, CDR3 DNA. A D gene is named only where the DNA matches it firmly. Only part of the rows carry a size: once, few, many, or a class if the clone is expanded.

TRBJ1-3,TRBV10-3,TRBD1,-,CAIGQVSGNTIYF,TGTGCCATCGGACAGGTCTCTGGAAACACCATATATTTT
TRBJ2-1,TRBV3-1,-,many,CASSHKYNEQFF,TGTGCCAGCAGCCATAAATACAATGAGCAGTTCTTC
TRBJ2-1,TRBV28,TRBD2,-,CASSLLAGGIHEQFF,TGTGCCAGCAGCCTTCTAGCGGGGGGCATCCATGAGCAGTTCTTC
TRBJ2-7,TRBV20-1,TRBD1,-,CSALPPGTGGPYEQYF,TGCAGTGCTTTACCCCCCGGGACAGGGGGACCCTACGAGCAGTACTTC
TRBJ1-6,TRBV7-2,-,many,CASSREGVHSPLHF,TGTGCCAGCAGCCGCGAGGGGGTTCATTCACCCCTCCACTTT
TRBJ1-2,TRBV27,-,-,CASSPTGLYGHTF,TGTGCCAGCAGTCCCACAGGGCTCTATGGCCACACCTTC
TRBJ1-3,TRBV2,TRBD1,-,CASRMDRGLEGSGNTIYF,TGTGCCAGCAGGATGGACAGGGGGCTCGAGGGCTCTGGAAACACCATATATTTT
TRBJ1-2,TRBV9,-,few,CASSPEWAANYGYTF,TGTGCCAGCAGCCCCGAGTGGGCCGCTAACTATGGCTACACCTTC
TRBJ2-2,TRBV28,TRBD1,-,CASSALSGGDTGELFF,TGTGCCAGCAGTGCTCTTTCAGGGGGAGACACCGGGGAGCTGTTTTTT
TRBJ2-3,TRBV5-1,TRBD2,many,CASSTEGLTSDTQYF,TGCGCCAGCAGTACGGAGGGACTAACTTCAGATACGCAGTATTTT
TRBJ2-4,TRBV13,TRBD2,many,CASSLGPRHRGDIQYF,TGTGCCAGCAGCTTAGGCCCTCGCCACCGGGGGGACATTCAGTACTTC
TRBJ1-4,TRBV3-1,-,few,CASSRRQDREKLFF,TGTGCCAGCAGCCGAAGACAGGATAGGGAAAAACTGTTTTTT
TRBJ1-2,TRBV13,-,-,CASSRGGGSYGYTF,TGTGCCAGCAGCAGAGGTGGGGGGTCCTATGGCTACACCTTC
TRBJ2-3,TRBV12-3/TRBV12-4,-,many,CASSTPSGQGPDTQYF,TGTGCCAGCAGTACACCCTCCGGGCAGGGACCTGATACGCAGTATTTT
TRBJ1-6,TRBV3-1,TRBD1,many,CASSRGQGGSPLHF,TGTGCCAGCAGCCGAGGACAGGGGGGCTCACCCCTCCACTTT
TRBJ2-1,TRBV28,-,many,CASTASSYNEQFF,TGTGCCAGCACCGCGAGCTCCTACAATGAGCAGTTCTTC
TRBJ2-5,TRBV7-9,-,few,CASSLYRGAGETQYF,TGTGCCAGCAGCTTATACCGGGGAGCAGGAGAGACCCAGTACTTC
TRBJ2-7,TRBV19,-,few,CASSPLWSYEQYF,TGTGCCAGTAGTCCCCTGTGGTCGTACGAGCAGTACTTC
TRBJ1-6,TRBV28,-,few,CASSFSGRGRWSSPLHF,TGTGCCAGCAGTTTTTCTGGCAGGGGTAGGTGGAGTTCACCCCTCCACTTT
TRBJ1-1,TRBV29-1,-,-,CSVDVLQGRTEAFF,TGCAGCGTTGATGTTCTACAGGGAAGGACTGAAGCTTTCTTT
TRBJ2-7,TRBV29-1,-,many,CSVEGRGYEQYF,TGCAGCGTTGAAGGTCGGGGCTACGAGCAGTACTTC
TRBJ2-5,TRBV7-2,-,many,CASSLNRQETQYF,TGTGCCAGCAGCTTAAACAGACAAGAGACCCAGTACTTC
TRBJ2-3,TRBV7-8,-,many,CASSLRWDPVTDTQYF,TGTGCCAGCAGCTTACGTTGGGACCCTGTCACAGATACGCAGTATTTT
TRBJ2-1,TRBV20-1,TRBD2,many,CSAESGSDNEQFF,TGCAGTGCGGAGAGCGGGAGTGACAATGAGCAGTTCTTC
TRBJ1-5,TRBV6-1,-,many,CASSLVQGGNQPQHF,TGTGCCAGCAGTCTTGTCCAGGGCGGCAATCAGCCCCAGCATTTT
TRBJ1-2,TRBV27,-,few,CASSLSPGATGYTF,TGTGCCAGCAGTTTATCTCCAGGGGCCACTGGCTACACCTTC
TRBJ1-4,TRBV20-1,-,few,CSARQQGLTRNEKLFF,TGCAGTGCTAGACAACAGGGCTTGACACGGAATGAAAAACTGTTTTTT
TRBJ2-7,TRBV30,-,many,CACLSRPGEQYF,TGTGCCTGCTTGTCCCGGCCGGGCGAGCAGTACTTC
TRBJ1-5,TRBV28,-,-,CASSLFGATNQPQHF,TGTGCCAGCAGTTTATTTGGGGCCACGAATCAGCCCCAGCATTTT
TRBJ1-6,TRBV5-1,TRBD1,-,CASSGTERYNSPLHF,TGCGCCAGCAGCGGGACAGAGCGCTATAATTCACCCCTCCACTTT
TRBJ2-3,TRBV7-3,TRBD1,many,CASSTPGQGPDTQYF,TGTGCCAGCAGCACACCGGGACAGGGGCCAGATACGCAGTATTTT
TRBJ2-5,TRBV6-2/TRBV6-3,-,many,CASSYSMQSETQYF,TGTGCCAGCAGTTACTCGATGCAGTCAGAGACCCAGTACTTC
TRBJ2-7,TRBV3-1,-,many,CASSQRNINYEQYF,TGTGCCAGCAGCCAACGAAATATTAACTACGAGCAGTACTTC
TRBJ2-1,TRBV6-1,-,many,CASSDRPNNEQFF,TGTGCCAGCAGTGACAGGCCCAACAATGAGCAGTTCTTC
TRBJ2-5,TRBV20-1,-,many,CSASGLALARETQYF,TGCAGTGCTAGTGGGCTAGCATTGGCGAGGGAGACCCAGTACTTC
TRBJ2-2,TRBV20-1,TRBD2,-,CSAKGRAGDGTGELFF,TGCAGTGCTAAAGGGCGAGCGGGAGATGGCACCGGGGAGCTGTTTTTT
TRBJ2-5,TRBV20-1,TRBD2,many,CSARFSGRTVGTQYF,TGCAGTGCTAGATTCAGCGGGAGGACCGTGGGGACCCAGTACTTC
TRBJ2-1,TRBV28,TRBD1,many,CASRLWDREHEQFF,TGTGCCAGCAGACTTTGGGACAGGGAACATGAGCAGTTCTTC
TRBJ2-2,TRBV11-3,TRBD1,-,CASSAGTGGWNTGELFF,TGTGCCAGCAGCGCCGGGACAGGGGGCTGGAACACCGGGGAGCTGTTTTTT
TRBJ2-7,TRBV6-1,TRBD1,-,CASSQGQVNEQYF,TGTGCCAGCAGTCAGGGACAGGTTAACGAGCAGTACTTC
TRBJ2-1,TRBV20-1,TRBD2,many,CSATGGGLAGSNEQFF,TGCAGTGCTACGGGAGGGGGACTAGCGGGCTCCAATGAGCAGTTCTTC